The clone carrying this T cell receptor (beta chain) was recorded at least ten times. What it binds is not known. This sample is part of a study of neurological immune-mediated disorders. Synthesis of cDNA used 5'RACE (with 10-nucleotide random UMIs). One entry per CDR3 protein, called by TCRdb with MiXCR from the 5' RACE reads. The sample includes about 62,000 distinct CDR3 sequences, about 4% of them seen just once. Study-level points and caveats: Phylogenetic grouping placed 18 of 34 multiple sclerosis patients' repertoires in one related-CDR3 cluster, a possible signature. No sharing of CDR3 amino acid sequences was observed among expanded clones across subjects, suggesting private repertoires in all groups.

Source material was 2 million unsorted PBMCs, stored at -80 °C in RNAlater. The sample comprised PBMCs. This TCR was recovered from a woman between 50 and 59 years old with multiple sclerosis.

In DNA form, the CDR3 reads TGCGCCAGCAGCCGCCGGACTAGCGGCAATGAGCAGTTCTTC. Amino acids: CASSRRTSGNEQFF. This chain uses TRBV4-3 with TRBJ2-1; 10 bases match TRBD2. The CDR3 has 14 amino acids. Germline CDR1 is LGHNA and CDR2 is YSLEER. After removal of 4 bases from V and 6 bases from J, the junction contained 3 bases not matched to a gene.